The clone carrying this T cell receptor beta chain occurred once. This record belongs to a study of blood T cell repertoires in COVID-19. Whole-study context: Acute and convalescent COVID-19 specimens originated in the United States, Italy and Spain.

This CDR3 contains 15 residues. Trimming left V 6 bases short and J 1 base short, with 15 bases between. Per germline, CDR1 SQVTM and CDR2 ANQGSEA. The data were produced by immunoSEQ multiplex PCR, yet TCRdb's version contains in-frame clones alone and is incomplete. This repertoire shows 68,000 or so clones, approximately 80% found once; its top ten account for just under 10%. The chain recombines TRBV29-1 with TRBJ2-2; D may be TRBD2 (6 bases). This receptor was taken from a woman aged 45-59 years with acute or convalescent COVID-19. Sequenced sample: peripheral blood. CDR3 amino acids: CSVPLDGRNTGELFF. In nucleotides, the CDR3 is TGCAGCGTACCACTTGACGGGAGGAACACCGGGGAGCTGTTTTTT.